A selection of T cell receptor beta chains follows, all from one sample in a study of neoadjuvant nivolumab and ipilimumab in lung cancer. Method: immunoSEQ multiplex PCR; TCRdb's copy keeps in-frame clones and lacks some. The sample holds roughly 23,000 clones, more than 70% seen once. The specimen was peripheral blood, collected before neoadjuvant nivolumab, alone or with ipilimumab. These receptors all come from an adult with non-small cell lung cancer. Each CDR3 is given with its conserved first and last residue. The order of the fields is CDR3 DNA, CDR3 protein, clone size, D gene, V gene, J gene. A D gene is named only where the DNA matches it firmly. Not every row has a clone size; where given, it reads once, few, many or a size class.

TGTGCCAGCAGCGAATGGTCAGGTACGCAGTATTTT	CASSEWSGTQYF	-	-	TRBV5-4	TRBJ2-3
TGTGCCAGCACGGCAAGGACAGGGGTCACTGAAGCTTTCTTT	CASTARTGVTEAFF	-	TRBD1	TRBV6-5	TRBJ1-1
TGTGCCACCAGCAGAGTCGGACGGAGCAATGAGCAGTTCTTC	CATSRVGRSNEQFF	-	-	TRBV15	TRBJ2-1
TGTGCCACCAGCAGTCGACGGAACGAAGCTTTCTTT	CATSSRRNEAFF	once	-	TRBV15	TRBJ1-1
TGTGCCAGCAGTTTATCGGGGACCTACGGAAACATTCAGTACTTC	CASSLSGTYGNIQYF	-	-	TRBV27	TRBJ2-4
TGTGCCAGCAGCTTAGATGTGGCGGTATATGGCTACACCTTC	CASSLDVAVYGYTF	once	-	TRBV11-2	TRBJ1-2
TGTGCCAGCAGCTTGGACACGGACAGTAGCACAGATACGCAGTATTTT	CASSLDTDSSTDTQYF	-	-	TRBV5-4	TRBJ2-3
TGTGCCGCAAACAGGGTATCTGGCGGGGAGCTGTTTTTT	CAANRVSGGELFF	-	-	TRBV5-6	TRBJ2-2
TGCGCCAGCAGCTTAGGACCGGGGAAAGACGGCTACACCTTC	CASSLGPGKDGYTF	-	-	TRBV5-1	TRBJ1-2
TGTGCAAGCGGGGGGGAGGGAGAGACCCAGTACTTC	CASGGEGETQYF	once	TRBD2	TRBV9	TRBJ2-5
TGTGCCAGCACCCATGGGACTAGCGGGAGGGATGAGCAGTTCTTC	CASTHGTSGRDEQFF	-	TRBD2	TRBV5-8	TRBJ2-1
TGTGCCAGCAGCTTTGGACTAGCGGGAGTTACTAGCACAGATACGCAGTATTTT	CASSFGLAGVTSTDTQYF	-	TRBD2	TRBV5-4	TRBJ2-3
TGCGCCAGCAGCCGCGGGAGTGGGAACACCGGGGAGCTGTTTTTT	CASSRGSGNTGELFF	-	TRBD2	TRBV5-1	TRBJ2-2
TGTGCCAGCAGCAAGCAGGAGGAGCAGTACTTC	CASSKQEEQYF	-	-	TRBV7-9	TRBJ2-7
TGCGCCAGCAGTTATGGACAGGGGGATAACGAGCAGTACTTC	CASSYGQGDNEQYF	-	TRBD1	TRBV5-1	TRBJ2-7
TGCGCCAGCAGCTTCGGCAGGGGTGTCTATGGCTACACCTTC	CASSFGRGVYGYTF	once	-	TRBV5-1	TRBJ1-2
TGTGCCAGCAGCGTAGATTGGGGTGGAGGGGTGAACACTGAAGCTTTCTTT	CASSVDWGGGVNTEAFF	-	-	TRBV9	TRBJ1-1
TGTGCCATCCCCGGACAGGGTATATCTGGTGAAGCTTTCTTT	CAIPGQGISGEAFF	-	TRBD1	TRBV2	TRBJ1-1
TGCGCCAGCAGCTTGGAAGGAAGCGGGAGCGCGGAGACCCAGTACTTC	CASSLEGSGSAETQYF	-	TRBD2	TRBV5-1	TRBJ2-5
TGTGCCAGCAGCTTGACGGGGGGATTATGGAGAGCTAACTATGGCTACACCTTC	CASSLTGGLWRANYGYTF	-	-	TRBV11-2	TRBJ1-2
TGTGCCAGTAGTATTATGCCGCCCTCAAAAGGTCGGGGTGGCTACACCTTC	CASSIMPPSKGRGGYTF	-	-	TRBV19	TRBJ1-2
TGTGCCAGCTCACCTGGAGGGGGCGCAAGCAATGAGCAGTTCTTC	CASSPGGGASNEQFF	-	-	TRBV18	TRBJ2-1
TGTGCCAGCAGCTTATTGCAGGAGCGGGAGAGCTGGAATGAGCAGTTCTTC	CASSLLQERESWNEQFF	-	TRBD2	TRBV11-2	TRBJ2-1
TGTGCCAGCAGTGGACTAGCGGGAGCAGATACGCAGTATTTT	CASSGLAGADTQYF	-	TRBD2	TRBV6-4	TRBJ2-3
TGCGCCAGCAGCCCTCCCCTGGACGGATCGAGCTCCTACGAGCAGTACTTC	CASSPPLDGSSSYEQYF	-	-	TRBV5-1	TRBJ2-7
TGCGCCAGCAGCTTGGAACATAAGGGCGAAAAACTGTTTTTT	CASSLEHKGEKLFF	-	-	TRBV5-1	TRBJ1-4
TGTGCCAGCAGTGAAGCGTCTCCGGATCTTATAGGAGCTTTCTTT	CASSEASPDLIGAFF	few	-	TRBV2	TRBJ1-1
TGTGCCAGCAGCCAAGTCGTCGGGGGAGGGACAGATACGCAGTATTTT	CASSQVVGGGTDTQYF	-	TRBD2	TRBV4-2	TRBJ2-3
TGTGCCAGCAGCCGCACACCGGACACTGAAGCTTTCTTT	CASSRTPDTEAFF	-	-	TRBV7-3	TRBJ1-1
TGTGCCAGCAGCTTGGCGGATAGGGGAGGCCAGCCCCAGCATTTT	CASSLADRGGQPQHF	-	-	TRBV5-5	TRBJ1-5
TGTGCCAGCTCAAGGTCCGGGAGCCAGGGCACACCCGGGGAGCTGTTTTTT	CASSRSGSQGTPGELFF	-	-	TRBV18	TRBJ2-2
TGTGCCAGCAGTTTAGCTAGTTTAGGTGAGCAGTTCTTC	CASSLASLGEQFF	-	-	TRBV28	TRBJ2-1
TGTGCCAGCAGTTCTGGGACCTACAATGAGCAGTTCTTC	CASSSGTYNEQFF	-	-	TRBV6-4	TRBJ2-1
TGTGCCAGCAGCCAAGATAGAAACTATGGCTACACCTTC	CASSQDRNYGYTF	-	-	TRBV14	TRBJ1-2
TGTGCCTGGAGTTGGATGAACACTGAAGCTTTCTTT	CAWSWMNTEAFF	-	-	TRBV30	TRBJ1-1
TGTGCCAGCAGCTTCTGGGGGGCAATCCAAGAGACCCAGTACTTC	CASSFWGAIQETQYF	-	-	TRBV7-2	TRBJ2-5
TGTGCCAGCAGCCAAGCCTCCGGGACAGGGTTATACGAGCAGTACTTC	CASSQASGTGLYEQYF	-	TRBD1	TRBV4-2	TRBJ2-7
TGCGCCAGCAGCTCCGATCAGACCCAGTACTTC	CASSSDQTQYF	-	-	TRBV5-1	TRBJ2-5
TGTGCCAGCTCAAGCGACAGGGAAGGTTATGGCTACACCTTC	CASSSDREGYGYTF	-	TRBD1	TRBV18	TRBJ1-2
TGTGCCAGCAGCCCGGGGACAGGCTACGAGCAGTACTTC	CASSPGTGYEQYF	-	TRBD1	TRBV7-9	TRBJ2-7
TGTGCCATCAGTAGGGCCTACGAGCAGTACTTC	CAISRAYEQYF	-	-	TRBV10-3	TRBJ2-7
TGTGCCAGCAGTGAAACAGACAGATACCGAGCCTACGAGCAGTACTTC	CASSETDRYRAYEQYF	few	-	TRBV25-1	TRBJ2-7